One sample yielded the 28 T cell receptor beta chains listed below, sequenced in a study of blood T cell repertoires in COVID-19. Method: immunoSEQ multiplex PCR; TCRdb's copy keeps in-frame clones and lacks some. The sample shows fewer than 400,000 clones, roughly 85% of them seen only once. Sequencing input: peripheral blood. The source is a woman aged 18 to 35 with acute or convalescent COVID-19.

The genes are TRBV6-5 and TRBJ2-3; 7 bases agree with TRBD2. The J segment lost 3 bases and the V segment lost 0 bases, leaving 3 bases of the junction unmatched. Germline V CDR1 and CDR2: MNHEY, SVGAGI. The CDR3 length is 15 residues. The DNA of the CDR3 is TGTGCCAGCAGTTACTCGGGGGGGGAAACAGATACGCAGTATTTT. As protein: CASSYSGGETDTQYF.

This sequence joins TRBV2 and TRBJ1-1; D is unclear. Trimming took 5 bases from V and 0 from J, leaving 10 bases between them. The CDR3 contains 14 residues. CDR1 and CDR2 from the germline V gene are SNHLY and FYNNEI. CDR3 amino acids: CASSSLEVNTEAFF. As DNA, the CDR3 is TGTGCCAGCAGTTCGTTGGAGGTGAACACTGAAGCTTTCTTT.

This clone came up once. The chain combines TRBV19 with TRBJ2-7; D remains unclear. The germline V gene has CDR1 LNHDA and CDR2 SQIVND (reference sequence). The CDR3 totals 15 residues. V lost 1 base, J lost 2 bases, and 12 bases lay in between. CDR3 protein: CASSIGPRHAYEQYF. In DNA form, the CDR3 reads TGTGCCAGTAGTATAGGGCCGCGGCACGCCTACGAGCAGTACTTC. The full variable domain, its missing parts supplied by reference TRBV19 and TRBJ2-7, is DGGITQSPKYLFRKEGQNVTLSCEQNLNHDAMYWYRQDPGQGLRLIYYSQIVNDFQKGDIAEGYSVSREKKESFPLTVTSAQKNPTAFYLCASSIGPRHAYEQYFGPGTRLTVT.

V and J are TRBV28 and TRBJ1-3; D is ambiguous. V was clipped by 3 bases and J by 0 bases, with 12 bases between them. The V gene's germline CDR1 is MDHEN and CDR2 SYDVKM. This CDR3 contains 16 residues. CDR3 amino acids: CASSFKRFASGNTIYF. In nucleotides, the CDR3 is TGTGCCAGCAGTTTCAAGCGGTTCGCCTCTGGAAACACCATATATTTT. Filled out from reference TRBV28 and TRBJ1-3, the complete variable domain reads DVKVTQSSRYLVKRTGEKVFLECVQDMDHENMFWYRQDPGLGLRLIYFSYDVKMKEKGDIPEGYSVSREKKERFSLILESASTNQTSMYLCASSFKRFASGNTIYFGEGSWLTVV.

The table lists this clone with a few counts. The chain is built from TRBV20-1 and TRBJ2-7; 10 bases fit TRBD2. The length of the CDR3 is 15 residues. The V gene end was trimmed by 3 bases and the J gene end by 1 base; junction bases not matched to a gene: 6. Germline loops: CDR1 DFQATT, CDR2 SNEGSKA (reference sequence). The CDR3, as DNA: TGCAGTGCTAGTTCCCTAGCGGGAGCTTCCTACGAGCAGTACTTC. The encoded protein is CSASSLAGASYEQYF.

The chain links TRBV6-5 to TRBJ2-3, with a tentative D call TRBD2 (6 bases). Germline CDR1 and CDR2: MNHEY and SVGAGI. This CDR3 is 13 amino acids long. The germline V and J ends were trimmed by 6 bases and 7 bases, with 14 bases remaining between them. The CDR3 DNA reads as TGTGCCAGCAGCCCCGGGACTTTCAATACGCAGTATTTT. It encodes CASSPGTFNTQYF.

The chain uses TRBV5-1 and TRBJ1-5; TRBD1 is a possible D gene (6 bases). Trimming left V 5 bases short and J 7 bases short, with 19 bases between. CDR3 size: 15 residues. The germline gives CDR1 SGHRS, CDR2 YFSETQ. CDR3 nucleotide sequence: TGCGCCAGCAGTCCCGTGGGGGCCCCCGGGCAGCCCCAGCATTTT. Its protein product is CASSPVGAPGQPQHF.

The CDR3 coding sequence is TGTGCCAGCAGCTGGTCGGGACAGTGGAACACTGAAGCTTTCTTT. Translating gives CASSWSGQWNTEAFF. This chain joins TRBV7-9 and TRBJ1-1; 7 bases map to TRBD1. Per the germline V gene, CDR1 is SEHNR and CDR2 is FQNEAQ (reference sequence). The CDR3 spans 15 residues. The V gene end was trimmed by 4 bases and the J gene end by 1 base; junction bases not matched to a gene: 6.

The chain combines TRBV5-4 with TRBJ2-1, with 8 bases that match TRBD2. The junction had 7 bases not matched to a gene; V was cut back by 9 bases and J by 2 bases. The CDR3 consists of 14 residues. Germline V gene data show CDR1 as SGHNT and CDR2 as YYREEE (reference sequence). This CDR3 is CATRGGGAYNEQFF. CDR3 sequence (DNA): TGTGCCACCCGGGGGGGAGGGGCCTACAATGAGCAGTTCTTC.

The chain has TRBV24-1 and TRBJ2-3; 7 nucleotides line up with TRBD2. The CDR3 spans 14 residues. Germline CDR1 is KGHDR and CDR2 is SFDVKD. V shed 2 bases and J 7 bases; nucleotides not matched to a gene: 5. The CDR3 spells CATSDWDSGHTQYF. CDR3 nucleotides: TGTGCCACCAGTGATTGGGATAGCGGGCATACGCAGTATTTT.

The chain has TRBV19 and TRBJ2-5; D possibly corresponds to TRBD1 (6 bases). The CDR3 has 15 amino acids. V gave up 4 bases and J gave up 4 bases, with 16 bases separating them. Looked up from germline, CDR1 is LNHDA and CDR2 is SQIVND (reference sequence). DNA of the CDR3: TGTGCCAGTAGTAGCTACAGGGAGTTGGGAGAGACCCAGTACTTC. It encodes CASSSYRELGETQYF.

The chain links TRBV7-2 to TRBJ2-3; 16 nucleotides agree with TRBD2. The germline V gene encodes CDR1 SGHTA and CDR2 FQGNSA. The CDR3 sequence is 19 residues long. The V segment lost 5 bases and the J segment 2 bases; nucleotides outside the gene matches: 10. CDR3 protein: CASSPAGLAGGPDTDTQYF. CDR3 DNA: TGTGCCAGCAGCCCCGCGGGACTAGCGGGGGGGCCCGACACAGATACGCAGTATTTT.

The gene calls are TRBV5-4 and TRBJ1-1, with D maybe TRBD1 (5 bases). V was pared by 0 bases and J by 3 bases, with 18 bases between. CDR3 length: 17 amino acids. CDR1 SGHNT and CDR2 YYREEE come from the germline V gene (reference sequence). The CDR3 bases are TGTGCCAGCAGCTTGGGAGTTGGGGTCAGGGTCGACACTGAAGCTTTCTTT. Its translation is CASSLGVGVRVDTEAFF.

The rearrangement joins TRBV2 to TRBJ1-2; 7 positions match TRBD1. Germline values: CDR1 SNHLY, CDR2 FYNNEI. V lost 5 bases, J lost 6 bases, and 6 bases stayed unmatched. The length of the CDR3 is 13 residues. This CDR3 reads CASSLDRENGYTF. The CDR3 DNA follows: TGTGCCAGCAGTCTAGACAGGGAGAATGGCTACACCTTC.

The chain carries TRBV4-1 and TRBJ1-2, with D possibly matching TRBD1 (5 bases). The V gene's germline CDR1 is MGHRA and CDR2 YSYEKL. The CDR3 loop spans 15 amino acids. V was pared by 2 bases and J by 4 bases, with 14 bases between. In nucleotides, the CDR3 is TGCGCCAGCAGCCAACCCGACAGTATGGGCTATGGCTACACCTTC. It translates to CASSQPDSMGYGYTF.

The table lists this clone with a few counts. The V call is TRBV6-5, the J call TRBJ1-4, with 7 bases identical to TRBD1. The V gene end was trimmed by 5 bases and the J gene end by 8 bases; junction bases not matched to a gene: 11. CDR3 length: 15 amino acids. Germline-derived CDR1 and CDR2 are MNHEY and SVGAGI. As DNA, the CDR3 is TGTGCCAGCAGTCCGGACAGGCCTCTTTGGGAAAAACTGTTTTTT. It codes for CASSPDRPLWEKLFF.

This clone has just one count. The chain employs TRBV30 and TRBJ2-7; 9 nucleotides line up with TRBD1. The CDR3 sequence is 11 residues long. From germline, CDR1 is GTSNPN and CDR2 SVGIG (reference sequence). Trimming cost V 7 bases and J 3 bases; bases outside gene matches: 1. For the CDR3, the DNA is TGTGCCTTGACAGGGGGCTACGAGCAGTACTTC. It is translated as CALTGGYEQYF.

V gene TRBV27 combines with J gene TRBJ2-5; D possibly corresponds to TRBD2 (5 bases). The CDR3 runs to 15 residues. V lost 0 bases, J lost 5 bases, and 13 bases lay in between. Germline V gives CDR1 MNHEY, CDR2 SMNVEV (reference sequence). The chain's CDR3 is CASSLSPTRSETQYF. The CDR3 DNA reads TGTGCCAGCAGTTTATCCCCAACTAGGTCGGAGACCCAGTACTTC.

The chain uses TRBV29-1 and TRBJ2-5, with 12 bases fitting TRBD2. Germline values: CDR1 SQVTM, CDR2 ANQGSEA. This CDR3 has 15 amino acids. Losses at the gene ends were 4 bases for V and 4 bases for J; bases not matched to a gene: 7. The CDR3 DNA sequence: TGCAGCGTTGTCGGGCTAGCGGGGGGGGCAGAGACCCAGTACTTC. The encoded protein is CSVVGLAGGAETQYF.

The chain employs TRBV2 and TRBJ2-5; 12 nucleotides line up with TRBD2. The CDR3 has 16 amino acids. Trimming cost V 7 bases and J 4 bases; bases outside gene matches: 10. CDR1 SNHLY and CDR2 FYNNEI come from the germline V gene. The CDR3 region is CASNGRLAGVRETQYF. CDR3 nucleotide sequence: TGTGCCAGCAATGGGCGACTAGCGGGAGTCCGAGAGACCCAGTACTTC.

This clone was counted between two and nine times. The rearrangement links TRBV28 to TRBJ2-7, with D possibly matching TRBD1 (5 bases). Germline CDR1 is MDHEN and CDR2 is SYDVKM. Trimming stripped 6 bases from V and 1 base from J, with 22 bases between. The CDR3 has 17 residues. The CDR3 here is CASSQGVMAYGSYEQYF. The CDR3 DNA follows: TGTGCCAGCAGCCAAGGGGTAATGGCCTACGGGTCCTACGAGCAGTACTTC.

V gene TRBV5-1 combines with J gene TRBJ2-3, with a possible D match to TRBD1 (5 bases). The ends were cut back, 7 bases at V and 4 bases at J, with 10 bases in the middle. The CDR3 has 12 amino acids. CDR1 is SGHRS and CDR2 is YFSETQ in the germline V gene. The CDR3 DNA is TGCGCCAGCGGTCAAGGGGCAGATACGCAGTATTTT. Translated: CASGQGADTQYF.

The V gene is TRBV5-8, the J gene TRBJ1-2; D gene uncertain. The CDR3 runs 15 residues. Germline assignment: CDR1 SGHTS and CDR2 YDEGEE. With 0 bases removed from V and 8 bases from J, the gap between germline ends came to 17 bases. The CDR3 protein is CASSLVGILARGYTF. DNA for the CDR3: TGTGCCAGCAGCTTGGTGGGGATTTTAGCGCGCGGCTACACCTTC. The full variable domain, rest sourced from reference TRBV5-8 and TRBJ1-2, is EAGVTQSPTHLIKTRGQQATLRCSPISGHTSVYWYQQALGLGLQFLLWYDEGEERNRGNFPPRFSGRQFPNYSSELNVNALELEDSALYLCASSLVGILARGYTFGSGTRLTVV.

The chain joins TRBV7-9 to TRBJ1-6; D may be TRBD1 (6 bases). V dropped 6 bases and J dropped 7 bases, with 16 bases sitting between them. The CDR3 runs to 15 residues. The germline V gene has CDR1 SEHNR and CDR2 FQNEAQ (reference sequence). The CDR3 spells CASSLYRDTNSPLHF. CDR3 coding DNA: TGTGCCAGCAGTTTGTACCGGGACACAAATTCACCCCTCCACTTT. The variable domain in full, with the rest retrieved from reference TRBV7-9 and TRBJ1-6, is DTGVSQNPRHKITKRGQNVTFRCDPISEHNRLYWYRQTLGQGPEFLTYFQNEAQLEKSRLLSDRFSAERPKGSFSTLEIQRTEQGDSAMYLCASSLYRDTNSPLHFGNGTRLTVT.

This clone was observed once. The chain recombines TRBV19 with TRBJ1-4, with D possibly TRBD1 on 5 matching bases. This CDR3 region has 14 residues. CDR1 is LNHDA, CDR2 SQIVND, per germline (reference sequence). Trimming pared 5 bases from V and 8 bases from J, leaving 15 bases between. CDR3 sequence reads: CASSLGQFKEKLFF. CDR3 DNA sequence: TGTGCCAGTAGTCTGGGGCAGTTTAAGGAAAAACTGTTTTTT. The whole variable domain, filled in from reference TRBV19 and TRBJ1-4, reads DGGITQSPKYLFRKEGQNVTLSCEQNLNHDAMYWYRQDPGQGLRLIYYSQIVNDFQKGDIAEGYSVSREKKESFPLTVTSAQKNPTAFYLCASSLGQFKEKLFFGSGTQLSVL.

This sequence joins TRBV6-5 and TRBJ1-1, with D possibly being TRBD1 (6 bases). Trimming removed 7 bases at V and 7 bases at J, with 19 bases between. CDR1 is MNHEY, CDR2 SVGAGI, per germline. The CDR3 contains 14 residues. The CDR3 is CASNLFGGSGEAFF. The DNA for the CDR3 is TGTGCCAGCAACTTATTTGGGGGCTCTGGTGAAGCTTTCTTT.

The chain employs TRBV19 and TRBJ1-3, with D tentatively TRBD1 (6 bases). The CDR3 totals 17 residues. The ends were cut back, 5 bases at V and 3 bases at J, with 20 bases in the middle. Per the germline V gene, CDR1 is LNHDA and CDR2 is SQIVND (reference sequence). The DNA for the CDR3 is TGTGCCAGTAGTCGAAGGACAGATGGGTTTGGTGGAAACACCATATATTTT. The encoded protein is CASSRRTDGFGGNTIYF. The full variable domain, completed using reference TRBV19 and TRBJ1-3, is DGGITQSPKYLFRKEGQNVTLSCEQNLNHDAMYWYRQDPGQGLRLIYYSQIVNDFQKGDIAEGYSVSREKKESFPLTVTSAQKNPTAFYLCASSRRTDGFGGNTIYFGEGSWLTVV.

The V gene is TRBV7-6, the J gene TRBJ2-2; 7 bases are a match to TRBD2. CDR3 size: 15 residues. Germline assignment: CDR1 SGHVS and CDR2 FNYEAQ. V lost 6 bases and J lost 3; bases outside the gene matches: 7. CDR3 in amino acids: CASSPKRDYTGELFF. Written as DNA, the CDR3 is TGTGCCAGCAGTCCTAAGCGGGATTACACCGGGGAGCTGTTTTTT.